This T cell receptor beta chain derives from a study of OX40 agonist ivuxolimab in advanced cancers. With 1 base removed from V and 0 bases from J, the gap between germline ends came to 10 bases. The V gene's germline CDR1 is GTSNPN and CDR2 SVGIG (reference sequence). The CDR3 is 15 residues long. The data were produced by immunoSEQ multiplex PCR, yet TCRdb's version contains in-frame clones alone and is incomplete. Here the sample spans some 46,000 clones, about 80% being singletons. Sequenced material: CD4+ or CD8+ T cells sorted from blood, taken in a trial of the OX40 agonist ivuxolimab. This TCR came from an adult with an advanced solid tumor such as melanoma, head and neck, liver or kidney cancer. V is TRBV30 and J is TRBJ1-5, with D tentatively TRBD1 (5 bases). CDR3 sequence (DNA): TGTGCCTGGAGTGGGGCTGGGGCTAGCAATCAGCCCCAGCATTTT. This codes for CAWSGAGASNQPQHF.